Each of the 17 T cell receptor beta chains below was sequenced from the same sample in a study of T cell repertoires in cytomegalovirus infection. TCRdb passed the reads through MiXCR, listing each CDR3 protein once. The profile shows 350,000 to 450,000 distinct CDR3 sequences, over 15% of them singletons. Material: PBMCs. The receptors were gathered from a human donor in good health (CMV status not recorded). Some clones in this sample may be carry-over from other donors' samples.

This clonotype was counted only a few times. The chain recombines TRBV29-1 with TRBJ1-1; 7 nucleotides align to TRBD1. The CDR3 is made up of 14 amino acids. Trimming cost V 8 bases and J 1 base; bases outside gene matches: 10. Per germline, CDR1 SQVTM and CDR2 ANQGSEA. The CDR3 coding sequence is TGCAGCACGGACGACAGGGAGCGGAACACTGAAGCTTTCTTT. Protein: CSTDDRERNTEAFF.

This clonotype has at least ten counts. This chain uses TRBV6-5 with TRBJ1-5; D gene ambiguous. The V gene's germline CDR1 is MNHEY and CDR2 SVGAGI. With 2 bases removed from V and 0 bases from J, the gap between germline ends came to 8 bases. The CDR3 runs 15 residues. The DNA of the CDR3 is TGTGCCAGCAGTTACAGGGCAGATAGCAATCAGCCCCAGCATTTT. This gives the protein CASSYRADSNQPQHF.

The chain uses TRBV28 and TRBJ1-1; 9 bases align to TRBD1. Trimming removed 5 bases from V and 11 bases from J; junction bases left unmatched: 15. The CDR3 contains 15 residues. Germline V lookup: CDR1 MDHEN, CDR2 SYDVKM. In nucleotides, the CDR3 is TGTGCCAGCAGTCCCATTGGACAGGGGCGGAGTGGGGCTTTCTTT. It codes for CASSPIGQGRSGAFF.

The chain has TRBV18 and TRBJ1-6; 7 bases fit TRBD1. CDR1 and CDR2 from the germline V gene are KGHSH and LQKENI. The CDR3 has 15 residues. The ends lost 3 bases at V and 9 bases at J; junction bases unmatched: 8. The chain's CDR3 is CASSPTGSESSPLHF. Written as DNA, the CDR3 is TGTGCCAGCTCACCGACAGGGAGCGAGTCTTCACCCCTCCACTTT. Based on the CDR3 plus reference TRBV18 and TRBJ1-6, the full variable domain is NAGVMQNPRHLVRRRGQEARLRCSPMKGHSHVYWYRQLPEEGLKFMVYLQKENIIDESGMPKERFSAEFPKEGPSILRIQQVVRGDSAAYFCASSPTGSESSPLHFGNGTRLTVT.

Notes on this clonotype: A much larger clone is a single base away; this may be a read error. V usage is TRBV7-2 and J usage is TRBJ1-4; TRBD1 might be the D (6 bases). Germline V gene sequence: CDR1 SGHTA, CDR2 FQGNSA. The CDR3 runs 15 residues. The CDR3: CASSAQGGSGEKPFF. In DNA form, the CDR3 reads TGTGCCAGCAGCGCCCAAGGGGGGTCTGGTGAAAAACCGTTTTTT. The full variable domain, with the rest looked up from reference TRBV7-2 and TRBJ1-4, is GAGVSQSPSNKVTEKGKDVELRCDPISGHTALYWYRQSLGQGLEFLIYFQGNSAPDKSGLPSDRFSAERTGGSVSTLTIQRTQQEDSAVYLCASSAQGGSGEKPFFGSGTQLSVL.

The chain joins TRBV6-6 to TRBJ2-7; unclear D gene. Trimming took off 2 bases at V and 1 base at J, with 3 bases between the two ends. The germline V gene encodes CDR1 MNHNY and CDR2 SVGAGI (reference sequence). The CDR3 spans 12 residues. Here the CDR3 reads CASSYQSYEQYF. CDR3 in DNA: TGTGCCAGCAGTTACCAATCCTACGAGCAGTACTTC.

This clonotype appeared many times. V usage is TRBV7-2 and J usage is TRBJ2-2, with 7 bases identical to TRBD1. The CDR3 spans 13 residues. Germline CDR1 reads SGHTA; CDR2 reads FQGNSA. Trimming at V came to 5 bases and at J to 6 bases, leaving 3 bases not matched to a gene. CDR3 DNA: TGTGCCAGCAGCCGACAGGGCCCCGGGGAGCTGTTTTTT. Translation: CASSRQGPGELFF.

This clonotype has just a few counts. The CDR3 nucleotides are TGTGCCAGCTCACCTTTTGAAGTCAGAAGGAATCAGCCCCAGCATTTT. It codes for CASSPFEVRRNQPQHF. This chain uses TRBV18 with TRBJ1-5; D is unresolved. V was pared by 3 bases and J by 4 bases, with 16 bases between. The CDR3 length is 16 residues. Per germline, CDR1 KGHSH and CDR2 LQKENI. The variable domain in full, completed from reference TRBV18 and TRBJ1-5, reads NAGVMQNPRHLVRRRGQEARLRCSPMKGHSHVYWYRQLPEEGLKFMVYLQKENIIDESGMPKERFSAEFPKEGPSILRIQQVVRGDSAAYFCASSPFEVRRNQPQHFGDGTRLSIL.

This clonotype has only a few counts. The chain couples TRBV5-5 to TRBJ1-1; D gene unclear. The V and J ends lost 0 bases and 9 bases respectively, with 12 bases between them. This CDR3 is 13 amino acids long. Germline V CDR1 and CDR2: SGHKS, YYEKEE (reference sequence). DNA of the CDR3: TGTGCCAGCAGCTTGGCCGGGCCCCGTAAAGCTTTCTTT. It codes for CASSLAGPRKAFF.

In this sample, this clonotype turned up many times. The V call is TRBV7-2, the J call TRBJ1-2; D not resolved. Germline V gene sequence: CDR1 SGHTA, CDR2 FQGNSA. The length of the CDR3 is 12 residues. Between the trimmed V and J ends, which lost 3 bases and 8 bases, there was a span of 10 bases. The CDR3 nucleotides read TGTGCCAGCAGCTTCCATTCGAGGGGCTACACCTTC. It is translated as CASSFHSRGYTF.

The CDR3 reads CASSVSGSSSGNTIYF. The CDR3 DNA reads as TGTGCCAGCAGTGTATCGGGATCAAGCTCTGGAAACACCATATATTTT. The V gene is TRBV6-1, the J gene TRBJ1-3; D is unresolved. V lost 4 bases and J lost 0, with 13 bases in between. The CDR3 has 16 residues. Germline loops: CDR1 MNHNS, CDR2 SASEGT.

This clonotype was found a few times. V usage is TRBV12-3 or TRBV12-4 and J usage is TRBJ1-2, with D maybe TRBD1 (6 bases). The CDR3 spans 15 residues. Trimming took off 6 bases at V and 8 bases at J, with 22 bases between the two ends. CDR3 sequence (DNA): TGTGCCAGCAGCACGCGGACGACAGGAAAGGACGGCTACACCTTC. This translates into CASSTRTTGKDGYTF.

This chain's CDR3 is CASSITLAGGPDTQYF. The DNA for the CDR3 is TGTGCCAGTAGTATAACCTTAGCGGGAGGCCCAGATACGCAGTATTTT. V is TRBV19 and J is TRBJ2-3, with 10 bases fitting TRBD2. The J segment lost 4 bases and the V segment lost 2 bases, leaving 6 bases of the junction unmatched. The CDR3 is made up of 16 amino acids. Germline V CDR1 and CDR2: LNHDA, SQIVND (reference sequence). The full variable domain, completed using reference TRBV19 and TRBJ2-3, is DGGITQSPKYLFRKEGQNVTLSCEQNLNHDAMYWYRQDPGQGLRLIYYSQIVNDFQKGDIAEGYSVSREKKESFPLTVTSAQKNPTAFYLCASSITLAGGPDTQYFGPGTRLTVL.

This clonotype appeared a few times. CDR3 sequence (DNA): TGTGCCAGCAGTTTTTGGGACGGCGAGCAGTACTTC. It specifies CASSFWDGEQYF. The V gene is TRBV12-3 or TRBV12-4, the J gene TRBJ2-7, with D perhaps being TRBD1 or TRBD2 (5 bases each). Trimming removed 3 bases at V and 6 bases at J, with 9 bases between. CDR3 length: 12 amino acids.

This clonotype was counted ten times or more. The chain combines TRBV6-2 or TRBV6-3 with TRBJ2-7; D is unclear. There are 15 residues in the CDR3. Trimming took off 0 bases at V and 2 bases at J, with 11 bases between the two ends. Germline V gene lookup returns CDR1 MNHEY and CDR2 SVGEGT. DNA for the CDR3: TGTGCCAGCAGTTACTCCAGAATAGCCACCTACGAGCAGTACTTC. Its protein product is CASSYSRIATYEQYF.

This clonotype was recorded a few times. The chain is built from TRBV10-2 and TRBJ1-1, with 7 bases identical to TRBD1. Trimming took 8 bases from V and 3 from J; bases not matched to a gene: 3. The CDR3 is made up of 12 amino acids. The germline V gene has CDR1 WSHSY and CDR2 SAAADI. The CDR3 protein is CASGQGDTEAFF. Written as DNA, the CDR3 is TGCGCCAGCGGCCAGGGGGACACTGAAGCTTTCTTT.

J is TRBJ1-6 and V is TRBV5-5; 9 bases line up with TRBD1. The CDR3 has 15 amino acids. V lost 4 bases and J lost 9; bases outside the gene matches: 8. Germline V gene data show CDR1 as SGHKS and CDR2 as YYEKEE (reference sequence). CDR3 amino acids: CASSPPGQGVSPLHF. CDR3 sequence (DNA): TGTGCCAGCAGCCCACCGGGACAGGGAGTTTCACCCCTCCACTTT.